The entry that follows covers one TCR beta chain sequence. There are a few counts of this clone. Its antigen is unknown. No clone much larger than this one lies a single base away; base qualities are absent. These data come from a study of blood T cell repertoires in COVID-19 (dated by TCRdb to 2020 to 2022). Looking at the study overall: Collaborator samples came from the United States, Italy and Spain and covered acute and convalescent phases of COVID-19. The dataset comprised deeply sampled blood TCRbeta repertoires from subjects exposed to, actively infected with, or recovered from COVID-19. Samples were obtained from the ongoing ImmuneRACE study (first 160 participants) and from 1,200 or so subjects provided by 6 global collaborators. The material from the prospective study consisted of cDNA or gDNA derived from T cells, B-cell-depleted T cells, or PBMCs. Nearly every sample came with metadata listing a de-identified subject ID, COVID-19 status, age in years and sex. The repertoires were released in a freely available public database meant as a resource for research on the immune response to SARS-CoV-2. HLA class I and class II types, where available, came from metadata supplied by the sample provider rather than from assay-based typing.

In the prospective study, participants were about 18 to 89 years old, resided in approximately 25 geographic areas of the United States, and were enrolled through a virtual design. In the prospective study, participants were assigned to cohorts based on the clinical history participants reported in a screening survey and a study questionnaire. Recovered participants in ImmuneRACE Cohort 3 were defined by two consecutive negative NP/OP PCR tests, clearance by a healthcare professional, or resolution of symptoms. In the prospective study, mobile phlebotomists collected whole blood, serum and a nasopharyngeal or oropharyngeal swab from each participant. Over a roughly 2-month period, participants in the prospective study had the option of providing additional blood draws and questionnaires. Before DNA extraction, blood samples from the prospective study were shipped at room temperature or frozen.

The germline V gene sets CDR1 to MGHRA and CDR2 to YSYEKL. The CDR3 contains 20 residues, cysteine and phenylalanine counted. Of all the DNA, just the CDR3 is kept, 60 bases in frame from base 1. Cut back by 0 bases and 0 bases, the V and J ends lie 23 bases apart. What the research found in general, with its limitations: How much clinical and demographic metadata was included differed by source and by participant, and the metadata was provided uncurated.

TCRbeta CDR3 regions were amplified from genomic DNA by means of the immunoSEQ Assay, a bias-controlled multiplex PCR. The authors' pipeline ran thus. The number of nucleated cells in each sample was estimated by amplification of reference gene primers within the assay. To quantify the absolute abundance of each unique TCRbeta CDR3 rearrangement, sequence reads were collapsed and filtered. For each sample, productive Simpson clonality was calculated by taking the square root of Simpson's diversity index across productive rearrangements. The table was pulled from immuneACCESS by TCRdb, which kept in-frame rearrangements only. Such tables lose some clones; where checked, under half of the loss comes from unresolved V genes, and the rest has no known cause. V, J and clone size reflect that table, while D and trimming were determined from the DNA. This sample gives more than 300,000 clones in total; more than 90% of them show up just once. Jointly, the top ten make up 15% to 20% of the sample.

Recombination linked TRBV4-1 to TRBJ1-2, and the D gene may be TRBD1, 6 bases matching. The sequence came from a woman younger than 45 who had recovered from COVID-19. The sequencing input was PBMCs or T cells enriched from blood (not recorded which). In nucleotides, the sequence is TGCGCCAGCAGCCAAGATCTCAAGGTGGGACATATCCAAGCTAACTATGGCTACACCTTC. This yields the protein CASSQDLKVGHIQANYGYTF.